The text below deals with one TCR beta chain. There is no known antigen for this receptor. No much larger clonotype is one base removed from it; base qualities were not supplied. CDR1 and CDR2 are read off the germline V gene (reference sequence) as SGHKS and YYEKEE. V and J lose 3 bases and 13 bases, and a span of 19 bases separates them. Spanning cysteine to phenylalanine, the CDR3 consists of 13 amino acids. Just CDR3 DNA is preserved here, 39 bases in frame from base 1. The donors were healthy, HIV-negative adults with no recently reported acute infections or vaccinations. Every donor was a Caucasian adult living in Nashville, Tennessee, USA. Magnetic negative selection was used to enrich CD4+ T cells, after which naive cells were positively selected on CD45RA and the negative fraction became the memory subset. After blood collection by leukapheresis, PBMCs were isolated using Ficoll-Histopaque density gradient centrifugation and then cryopreserved in the vapor phase of liquid nitrogen. Analytical flow cytometry was used to check the purity and quantity of every magnetically sorted T cell population. Genomic DNA was isolated from each sorted fraction and quantified by UV absorbance on a Nanodrop 2000c.

TCR CDR3 regions were amplified from genomic DNA by multiplex PCR using the deep immunoSEQ assay. Extracted genomic DNA from each cell subset was distributed evenly across all wells of several immunoSEQ 96-well plates, and each plate was treated as a replicate. For sorted subsets, each replicate PCR was loaded with approximately 200 ng genomic DNA, equivalent to 30,000 or so T cell genomes. The purified libraries were quantified using a Qubit 3.0 fluorometer, sized with a Bioanalyzer 2100, and then quantified again using the KAPA Library Quantification kit. Every immunoSEQ 96-well plate was sequenced on a dedicated single-read 150-cycle Illumina NextSeq 550 flow cell. The authors' pipeline ran thus. Because the immunoSEQ output held only junctional sequences and lacked quality scores, the filtering could not match the filtering applied to full-length reads. Sequences were annotated with PyIR, a Python wrapper for IgBLAST v1.9, and V/J genes and CDR3 were assigned using IMGT germline references. Any read was removed if the V/J assignment was weak (E-value above 1e-6), the CDR3 was missing, or the read contained stop codons, out-of-frame junctions, or ambiguous translated residues. A V3J clonotype was defined by an identical inferred V gene, J gene, and CDR3 amino acid sequence. The percentage overlap between two repertoires was calculated by dividing the number of shared unique clonotypes by the size of the smaller repertoire. Richness of each repertoire was evaluated using RTK rarefaction, the Chao1 estimator, and Recon v2.1 estimates of unobserved clonotypes. OLGA was used to compute generation probabilities for all TCRbeta clonotypes that the gDNA method yielded from several donors. Drawn from immuneACCESS, this table holds only the in-frame rearrangements with V and J called that TCRdb kept. Clones are partly lost; checked studies trace under half to an unresolved V gene and leave the rest unexplained. Clone size and V and J calls were adopted from that table, with D and trimming inferred from the DNA. This sample has approximately 500,000 clones in its table, and approximately 95% of those were observed once. Of the sample, about 0.057% is held by the ten largest clones.

The data are from a study of shared clonotypes between healthy human individuals (dated by TCRdb to about 2020). Looking at the study overall: Three men and a couple of women, aged 18 to 49 years, made up the cohort. For each donor, CD4 naive and CD4 memory were each given three plates, CD8 naive was given two plates, and CD8 memory was given one plate. The study deeply sequenced blood TCR repertoires of about 5 healthy adults to estimate repertoire size and the extent of clonotype sharing between individuals. To increase sequencing depth and limit assay-specific biases, different laboratories used diverse techniques to prepare libraries and sequence TCR repertoires. Each donor's leukapheresis produced roughly between about 0.8 and 8.9 billion PBMCs.

The research as a whole found: Approximately 5% of naive CD4, 3.5% of naive CD8, roughly 2.4% of memory CD4, and around 0.4% of memory CD8 clonotypes were shared across a few donors. Clonotypes shared by all four sorted-subset donors showed higher generation probabilities than non-shared clonotypes. Incomplete sequencing was indicated by rarefaction of sorted-subset datasets, despite the large sequencing depth. Only blood was sampled, and tissue TCR repertoires likely differ from those in blood. Pairwise subsampling led to the expectation that sequencing depth would affect the degree of clonotype sharing among donors. Larger estimated clonotype richness was generally found for naive subsets than for memory subsets. Because the study included a small number of donors, the genetic and exposure-history diversity represented was limited.

This receptor was identified in a woman aged 30 to 39 in good health. The sample consisted of naive CD4+ T cells sorted from blood. The intended sense of this specimen's cell subset or site label: CD45RA+ positively selected. This chain joins TRBV5-5 to TRBJ1-2; the D gene is unclear. The CDR3 reads as follows: CASSSTTTPLATF. The sequenced DNA is TGTGCCAGCAGCTCCACCACTACACCGCTAGCCACCTTC.